A single sample gave rise to the 21 T cell receptor beta chains below, sequenced in a study of T cell repertoires in cytomegalovirus infection (dated by TCRdb to between 2017 and 2020). Instrument on record: Illumina HiSeq 1500. TCRdb trimmed public reads at Q25 via fastp, called clones via MiXCR and kept in-frame beta chains. CDR3 protein sequences are deduplicated, and each keeps its most common genes and DNA. For this sample there are about 78,000 distinct CDR3 sequences; roughly 39% appear just once. Over 90% of the sample rests with the top ten. The antigens these receptors bind are not known. The treatment or condition label here, explained by the study, means: in vitro stimulation with specific CMV peptide epitopes to enrich CMV-specific T cells. Sequencing used CD8+ T cells from cultured PBMCs, obtained from culture after CMV antigen stimulation. The receptors shown here come from a human donor in good health (CMV status not recorded). Some clones in this sample may be carry-over from other donors' samples.

The chain employs TRBV11-2 and TRBJ2-7, with D perhaps being TRBD1 or TRBD2 (5 bases each). The V end lost 0 bases, the J end lost 7 bases, and 19 bases lay between the germline ends. The CDR3 has 16 residues. Germline V lookup: CDR1 SGHAT, CDR2 FQNNGV. CDR3 nucleotides: TGTGCCAGCAGCTTAGAAGCATGGGACGGCCTGGGGGAGCAGTACTTC. It encodes CASSLEAWDGLGEQYF.

This clonotype was recorded once. This chain uses TRBV27 with TRBJ1-2; a possible D gene is TRBD1 (5 bases). The germline V gene has CDR1 MNHEY and CDR2 SMNVEV (reference sequence). V lost 5 bases, J lost 8 bases, and 15 bases lay in between. The CDR3 extends over 13 amino acids. CDR3 DNA sequence: TGTGCCAGCAGTCCTGGGACCCGGAAAGGCTACACCTTC. Encoded protein: CASSPGTRKGYTF.

This clonotype was picked up one time. This could be a read error, since a much larger clone is one nucleotide away. The chain has TRBV28 and TRBJ1-6, with a tentative D call TRBD1 (5 bases). CDR3 length: 16 residues. CDR1 and CDR2 from the germline V gene are MDHEN and SYDVKM. CDR3 region: CASSFGTGGYNSPPHF. The CDR3 nucleotides read TGTGCCAGCAGTTTCGGTACAGGCGGCTATAATTCACCCCCCCACTTT.

The sample holds many counts of this clonotype. The CDR3 reads CASSAVVTRAARGRGLDTGELFF. CDR3 nucleotides: TGTGCCAGCAGCGCCGTAGTGACGCGGGCAGCCCGGGGCAGGGGGCTGGACACCGGGGAGCTGTTTTTT. The rearrangement links TRBV7-6 to TRBJ2-2; 8 bases map to TRBD1. Per germline, CDR1 SGHVS and CDR2 FNYEAQ. The CDR3 runs to 23 residues. Germline trimming cut 5 bases from V and 3 bases from J; bases unmatched to any gene: 29.

V gene TRBV11-2 combines with J gene TRBJ1-1; no clear D gene. V was trimmed by 1 base and J by 4 bases, leaving 4 bases between them. This CDR3 comprises 12 residues. CDR1 is SGHAT, CDR2 FQNNGV, per germline. DNA for the CDR3: TGTGCCAGCAGCTTAGGGATCACTGAAGCTTTCTTT. Translation: CASSLGITEAFF.

The V gene is TRBV19, the J gene TRBJ1-1; 11 positions agree with TRBD1. The CDR3 is 19 residues long. J was trimmed by 1 base and V by 5 bases; bases with no gene match: 15. Looked up from germline, CDR1 is LNHDA and CDR2 is SQIVND (reference sequence). This CDR3 is CASSSAVFGQGARNTEAFF. The CDR3 DNA is TGTGCCAGTAGTTCGGCCGTCTTTGGACAGGGGGCGAGGAACACTGAAGCTTTCTTT.

This clonotype was found a few times. V is TRBV12-3 or TRBV12-4 and J is TRBJ2-7; D unclear. V gave up 8 bases and J gave up 0 bases, with 5 bases separating them. The CDR3 totals 11 residues. The CDR3: CASGHSYEQYF. CDR3 bases: TGTGCCAGCGGGCACTCCTACGAGCAGTACTTC.

The genes are TRBV5-5 and TRBJ1-5, with D tentatively TRBD1 (6 bases). The CDR3 extends over 14 amino acids. Germline V lookup: CDR1 SGHKS, CDR2 YYEKEE (reference sequence). Deletions cut 1 base from V and 5 bases from J, with 10 bases between. The CDR3: CASSLLPGDQPQHF. The CDR3 region has the DNA TGTGCCAGCAGCTTGTTGCCAGGGGATCAGCCCCAGCATTTT.

The sample holds a few counts of this clonotype. V is TRBV24-1 and J is TRBJ2-1; D call uncertain. The germline gives CDR1 KGHDR, CDR2 SFDVKD. The CDR3 length is 12 residues. The V end was cut by 5 bases, the J end by 7 bases, with 8 bases between. This chain's CDR3 is CATSGWPNEQFF. Here the CDR3 DNA reads TGTGCCACCAGTGGGTGGCCGAATGAGCAGTTCTTC.

CDR3 sequence (DNA): TGTGCCAGCAGGACGGGACAGCCTTTAGGCGATGAGCAGTTCTTC. Translating gives CASRTGQPLGDEQFF. The gene calls are TRBV27 and TRBJ2-1; 7 bases agree with TRBD1. This CDR3 has 15 amino acids. The trim removed 6 bases at V and 8 bases at J, leaving 13 bases unmatched. The germline CDR1 and CDR2 sequences are MNHEY and SMNVEV (reference sequence).

The chain links TRBV29-1 to TRBJ2-1; D uncertain. Germline loops: CDR1 SQVTM, CDR2 ANQGSEA. This CDR3 has 13 residues. V lost 2 bases and J lost 4, with 9 bases in between. CDR3 amino acids: CSVERAVYNEQFF. CDR3 sequence (DNA): TGCAGCGTTGAAAGGGCAGTATACAATGAGCAGTTCTTC.

The chain carries TRBV12-3 or TRBV12-4 and TRBJ1-5, with D unclear. The CDR3 length is 16 residues. Trimming left V 5 bases short and J 0 bases short, with 14 bases between. The CDR3 here is CASSPFGRYSNQPQHF. CDR3 nucleotide sequence: TGTGCCAGCAGTCCGTTCGGTCGGTATAGCAATCAGCCCCAGCATTTT.

The chain carries TRBV2 and TRBJ1-5, with unresolved D. The V end was cut by 5 bases, the J end by 3 bases, with 8 bases between. Germline V gene sequence: CDR1 SNHLY, CDR2 FYNNEI. This CDR3 contains 13 residues. CDR3 in DNA: TGTGCCAGCAGTTTGGGGTTCAATCAGCCCCAGCATTTT. This sequence encodes CASSLGFNQPQHF.

This clonotype was recorded once. The chain joins TRBV29-1 to TRBJ1-2, with D tentatively TRBD1 (6 bases). Germline CDR1 is SQVTM and CDR2 is ANQGSEA. V shed 6 bases and J shed 4 bases, with 9 bases lying between them. The CDR3 sequence is 11 residues long. The CDR3 reads CSVGDIYGYTF. The CDR3 coding sequence is TGCAGCGTCGGGGACATCTATGGCTACACCTTC.

The genes are TRBV20-1 and TRBJ1-5; D ambiguous. Trimming took off 3 bases at V and 3 bases at J, with 18 bases between the two ends. The CDR3 spans 16 residues. The germline V gene encodes CDR1 DFQATT and CDR2 SNEGSKA (reference sequence). As DNA, the CDR3 is TGCAGTGCTAGTGGTGTCGAGTTTGGAGACAATCAGCCCCAGCATTTT. It yields the protein CSASGVEFGDNQPQHF.

The V gene is TRBV7-6, the J gene TRBJ2-7; D tentatively reads TRBD1 or TRBD2 (5 bases each). V was clipped by 8 bases and J by 0 bases, with 11 bases between them. The length of the CDR3 is 13 residues. Looked up from germline, CDR1 is SGHVS and CDR2 is FNYEAQ. The CDR3 DNA sequence: TGTGCCAGCCAGGGACGAGACTCCTACGAGCAGTACTTC. It yields the protein CASQGRDSYEQYF.

The V gene is TRBV10-3, the J gene TRBJ1-5; 9 nucleotides align to TRBD1. The CDR3 sequence is 16 residues long. With 0 bases clipped from V and 6 bases from J, the junction kept 6 bases outside the gene matches. The germline gives CDR1 ENHRY, CDR2 SYGVKD. In nucleotides, the CDR3 is TGTGCCATCAGTGAGTCACAGGGGGCCGAGGGTCAGCCCCAGCATTTT. It codes for CAISESQGAEGQPQHF.

In nucleotides, the CDR3 is TGTGCCAGCAGCTCCAATGGGGGCGGGAATGAGCAGTTCTTC. Translating gives CASSSNGGGNEQFF. This sequence joins TRBV5-4 and TRBJ2-1, with D perhaps matching TRBD1 (6 bases). CDR3 length equals 14 residues. Trimming took off 3 bases at V and 7 bases at J, with 14 bases between the two ends. Germline values: CDR1 SGHNT, CDR2 YYREEE (reference sequence).

The chain combines TRBV20-1 with TRBJ2-7, with a tentative D call TRBD2 (5 bases). The V end was cut by 0 bases, the J end by 2 bases, with 14 bases between. This CDR3 has 15 residues. From germline, CDR1 is DFQATT and CDR2 SNEGSKA (reference sequence). This chain's CDR3 is CSARDSRGHPYEQYF. Written as DNA, the CDR3 is TGCAGTGCTAGAGATAGTAGAGGGCATCCCTACGAGCAGTACTTC.

This clonotype was counted at least ten times. V and J are TRBV11-2 and TRBJ2-1; the D gene is possibly TRBD1 (5 bases). CDR1 SGHAT and CDR2 FQNNGV come from the germline V gene. This CDR3 region has 15 residues. The germline V and J ends were trimmed by 1 base and 10 bases, with 17 bases remaining between them. CDR3 DNA sequence: TGTGCCAGCAGCTTAGTAAGCTCCCAGGGTAGGGAGCAGTTCTTC. Amino acid sequence: CASSLVSSQGREQFF.

This clonotype appeared a single time. One end of the junction varies from germline; a read error may be responsible. The chain employs TRBV7-2 and TRBJ1-6; 9 bases fit TRBD1. Per germline, CDR1 SGHTA and CDR2 FQGNSA. The CDR3 covers 17 residues. CDR3 region: CASSLEFRGQGNSSLHF. The CDR3 DNA is TGTGCCAGCAGCTTAGAGTTTCGTGGACAGGGGAATTCATCCCTCCACTTT. Full variable domain (missing parts from reference TRBV7-2 and TRBJ1-6): GAGVSQSPSNKVTEKGKDVELRCDPISGHTALYWYRQSLGQGLEFLIYFQGNSAPDKSGLPSDRFSAERTGGSVSTLTIQRTQQEDSAVYLCASSLEFRGQGNSSLHFGNGTRLTVT.